These 15 T cell receptor beta chains were sequenced from one sample in a study of blood T cells in healthy people across ages. A second about 6 to 12 cycle PCR used barcoded and J-beta primers. TCRdb reprocessed the 5' RACE reads with MiXCR, giving one entry per CDR3 protein. The data show hundreds of thousands of distinct CDR3 sequences, 45% to 50% seen once. Material: blood. These receptors were taken from a woman aged 55-69 years in good health.

This sequence joins TRBV20-1 and TRBJ1-5; 8 bases are shared with TRBD1. The J segment lost 4 bases and the V segment lost 0 bases, leaving 8 bases of the junction unmatched. Germline CDR1 DFQATT, CDR2 SNEGSKA (reference sequence). This CDR3 region has 16 residues. The CDR3 loop is CSARDFRGRSNQPQHF. In nucleotides, the CDR3 is TGCAGTGCTAGAGATTTCAGGGGGCGGTCAAATCAGCCCCAGCATTTT.

In its sample, this clonotype was seen a few times. This chain joins TRBV28 and TRBJ2-5; D may be TRBD2 (6 bases). CDR1 is MDHEN, CDR2 SYDVKM, per germline. There are 14 residues in the CDR3. The ends were cut back, 5 bases at V and 5 bases at J, with 15 bases in the middle. CDR3 protein: CASSITGVLETQYF. As DNA, the CDR3 is TGTGCCAGCAGTATTACGGGAGTACTTGAGACCCAGTACTTC.

V and J are TRBV11-2 and TRBJ2-1; 13 bases align to TRBD2. The assigned J gene may be wrong: the sequence end matches TRBJ2-7 better. There are 17 residues in the CDR3. CDR1 and CDR2 from the germline V gene are SGHAT and FQNNGV. CDR3: CASSLGTSGSSYNEQYF. The CDR3 DNA follows: TGTGCCAGCAGCTTAGGGACTAGCGGGAGCTCCTACAATGAGCAGTACTTC.

V and J are TRBV3-1 and TRBJ2-5, with 10 bases lining up with TRBD1. The V and J ends lost 3 bases and 4 bases, in that order; junction bases with no gene match: 5. Germline CDR1 reads LGHDT; CDR2 reads YNNKEL (reference sequence). The CDR3 runs to 15 residues. Here the CDR3 reads CASSQRTGGRETQYF. The CDR3 coding sequence is TGTGCCAGCAGCCAGAGGACAGGGGGGAGAGAGACCCAGTACTTC.

This rearrangement joins TRBV4-2 to TRBJ1-1, with D perhaps TRBD1 (5 bases). The CDR3 has 17 amino acids. CDR1 LGHNA and CDR2 YNFKEQ come from the germline V gene. Trimming stripped 0 bases from V and 4 bases from J, with 18 bases between. CDR3 protein: CASSQESGAYRFTEAFF. In DNA, the CDR3 is TGTGCCAGCAGCCAAGAATCTGGGGCTTATCGTTTCACTGAAGCTTTCTTT.

The CDR3 loop reads CSVGPKGFDNEQFF. CDR3 in DNA: TGCAGCGTTGGTCCGAAGGGGTTCGACAATGAGCAGTTCTTC. The chain couples TRBV29-1 to TRBJ2-1, with a possible D match to TRBD1 (5 bases). CDR1 and CDR2 (germline): SQVTM, ANQGSEA. The germline V and J ends were trimmed by 4 bases and 5 bases, with 15 bases remaining between them. The CDR3 is 14 amino acids.

This clonotype turned up a few times. This chain joins TRBV5-6 and TRBJ1-1; no reliable D call. The CDR3 contains 15 residues. The V end was cut by 0 bases, the J end by 1 base, with 10 bases between. The V gene's germline CDR1 is SGHDT and CDR2 YYEEEE. The CDR3 nucleotides are TGTGCCAGCAGCTTGGACGGGAACTGGAACACTGAAGCTTTCTTT. Protein: CASSLDGNWNTEAFF.

This chain links TRBV29-1 with TRBJ2-3; 8 bases agree with TRBD2. CDR1 and CDR2 (germline): SQVTM, ANQGSEA. V lost 5 bases and J lost 4; bases outside the gene matches: 11. The CDR3 loop spans 15 amino acids. CDR3 in amino acids: CSVQTAGGFADTQYF. Here the CDR3 DNA reads TGCAGCGTTCAAACGGCGGGGGGTTTTGCAGATACGCAGTATTTT.

This clonotype was detected a few times. J is TRBJ2-1 and V is TRBV3-1; 12 bases are shared with TRBD2. The germline V gene has CDR1 LGHDT and CDR2 YNNKEL (reference sequence). The CDR3 has 16 residues. Trimming took 5 bases from V and 4 from J; bases not matched to a gene: 6. The CDR3 reads CASSYGLAGRYNEQFF. CDR3 sequence (DNA): TGTGCCAGCAGCTACGGACTAGCGGGGAGATACAATGAGCAGTTCTTC.

This clonotype was observed a handful of times. The genes are TRBV20-1 and TRBJ1-2; 9 bases align to TRBD1. With 0 bases clipped from V and 5 bases from J, the junction kept 4 bases outside the gene matches. This CDR3 spans 14 amino acids. Germline V gene lookup returns CDR1 DFQATT and CDR2 SNEGSKA (reference sequence). DNA of the CDR3: TGCAGTGCTAGAGAAGGGACAGGGAGGTATGGCTACACCTTC. Protein: CSAREGTGRYGYTF.

The chain is built from TRBV7-9 and TRBJ2-1, with a possible D match to TRBD2 (6 bases). V lost 1 base, J lost 8 bases, and 15 bases lay in between. Germline V gene data show CDR1 as SEHNR and CDR2 as FQNEAQ (reference sequence). The CDR3 loop spans 15 amino acids. CDR3 bases: TGTGCCAGCAGCTTAGGGGCGGGAACGAACTATGAGCAGTTCTTC. This translates into CASSLGAGTNYEQFF.

The J gene is TRBJ2-7, the V gene TRBV5-1, with 7 positions matching TRBD2. The CDR3 totals 14 residues. J gave up 5 bases and V 4 bases, and 9 bases lay outside the gene matches. The V gene's germline CDR1 is SGHRS and CDR2 YFSETQ. The CDR3 sequence is CASSGGGMRNEQYF. The CDR3 nucleotides read TGCGCCAGCAGCGGGGGGGGAATGAGGAACGAGCAGTACTTC.

J is TRBJ1-1 and V is TRBV7-2; D gene ambiguous. The CDR3 has 13 residues. Per the germline V gene, CDR1 is SGHTA and CDR2 is FQGNSA. Deletions cut 5 bases from V and 1 base from J, with 8 bases between. In nucleotides, the CDR3 is TGTGCCAGCAGCGTGTTGGGGAACACTGAAGCTTTCTTT. Its protein product is CASSVLGNTEAFF.

This clonotype has just a few counts. This sequence joins TRBV27 and TRBJ2-5, with 10 positions matching TRBD2. Unmatched junction bases numbered 7, after V lost 1 base and J lost 5 bases. This CDR3 has 16 residues. Germline V gene sequence: CDR1 MNHEY, CDR2 SMNVEV (reference sequence). In DNA, the CDR3 is TGTGCCAGCAGTTTATTTCTAGCGGGAGCCGGCGAGACCCAGTACTTC. Translated, it gives CASSLFLAGAGETQYF.

This clonotype was recorded many times. The chain links TRBV2 to TRBJ1-1; no firm D call. V was cut by 2 bases and J by 9 bases, with 13 bases left in between. Per germline, CDR1 SNHLY and CDR2 FYNNEI. The CDR3 consists of 13 residues. CDR3 region: CASSESGDSKAFF. The CDR3 DNA reads as TGTGCCAGCAGTGAATCGGGCGACTCCAAAGCTTTCTTT.